One sample yielded the 5 T cell receptor beta chains listed below, sequenced in a study of blood T cell repertoires in COVID-19. Assay: immunoSEQ multiplex PCR; the TCRdb copy retains only in-frame clones and omits some. The data contain roughly 430,000 clones, approximately 91% of them singletons. Sequenced sample: PBMCs or T cells enriched from blood (not recorded which). The receptor set was obtained from a woman in her forties with acute COVID-19.

The J gene is TRBJ1-2, the V gene TRBV27; 9 positions agree with TRBD1. This CDR3 comprises 14 residues. V lost 0 bases and J lost 8; bases outside the gene matches: 4. Germline lookup yields CDR1 MNHEY and CDR2 SMNVEV (reference sequence). The CDR3 nucleotides are TGTGCCAGCAGTTTATCGAAGGACAGGGGAGGCTACACCTTC. It specifies CASSLSKDRGGYTF.

The chain has TRBV27 and TRBJ1-5, with TRBD1 identical over 7 bases. V lost 3 bases and J lost 3; bases outside the gene matches: 5. This CDR3 is 15 amino acids long. The V gene's germline CDR1 is MNHEY and CDR2 SMNVEV (reference sequence). The CDR3 sequence: CASSFRTGPNQPQHF. CDR3 sequence (DNA): TGTGCCAGCAGTTTCCGGACAGGCCCCAATCAGCCCCAGCATTTT.

The chain couples TRBV2 to TRBJ1-1; 9 nucleotides align to TRBD1. J was trimmed by 4 bases and V by 6 bases; bases with no gene match: 9. The CDR3 extends over 15 amino acids. CDR1 SNHLY and CDR2 FYNNEI come from the germline V gene. The CDR3 DNA reads as TGTGCCAGCAGGCCCGGACAGGGGTTTGTCACTGAAGCTTTCTTT. Amino acid sequence: CASRPGQGFVTEAFF.

The chain combines TRBV5-6 with TRBJ2-1; TRBD2 matches at 8 bases. Germline assignment: CDR1 SGHDT and CDR2 YYEEEE. Germline trimming cut 0 bases from V and 2 bases from J; bases unmatched to any gene: 7. This CDR3 has 17 amino acids. CDR3 DNA sequence: TGTGCCAGCAGCTTGGCCTTCGCGGGGGGAACCTACAATGAGCAGTTCTTC. Translation: CASSLAFAGGTYNEQFF.

As regards this clone: The sample contains more than one DNA sequence encoding this CDR3. The rearrangement links TRBV4-1 to TRBJ1-3; the D gene is possibly TRBD1 (6 bases). CDR1 and CDR2 from the germline V gene are MGHRA and YSYEKL. Between the trimmed V and J ends, which lost 3 bases and 0 bases, there was a span of 12 bases. The CDR3 is 16 amino acids. The DNA of the CDR3 is TGCGCCAGCAGCCAGGGTACAGGGAGCTCTGGAAACACCATATATTTT. It is translated as CASSQGTGSSGNTIYF.